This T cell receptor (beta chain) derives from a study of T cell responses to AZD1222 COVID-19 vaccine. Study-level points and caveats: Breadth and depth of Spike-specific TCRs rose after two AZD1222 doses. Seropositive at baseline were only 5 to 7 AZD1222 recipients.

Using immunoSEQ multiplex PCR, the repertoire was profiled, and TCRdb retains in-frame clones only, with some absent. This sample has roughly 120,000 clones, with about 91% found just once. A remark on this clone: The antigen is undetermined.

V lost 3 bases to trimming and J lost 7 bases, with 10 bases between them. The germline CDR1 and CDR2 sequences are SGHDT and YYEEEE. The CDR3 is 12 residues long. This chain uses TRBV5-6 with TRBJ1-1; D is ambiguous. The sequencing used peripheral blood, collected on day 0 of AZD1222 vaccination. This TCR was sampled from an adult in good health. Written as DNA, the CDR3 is TGTGCCAGCAGCTGGACTTCCGGTGAAGCTTTCTTT. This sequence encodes CASSWTSGEAFF.